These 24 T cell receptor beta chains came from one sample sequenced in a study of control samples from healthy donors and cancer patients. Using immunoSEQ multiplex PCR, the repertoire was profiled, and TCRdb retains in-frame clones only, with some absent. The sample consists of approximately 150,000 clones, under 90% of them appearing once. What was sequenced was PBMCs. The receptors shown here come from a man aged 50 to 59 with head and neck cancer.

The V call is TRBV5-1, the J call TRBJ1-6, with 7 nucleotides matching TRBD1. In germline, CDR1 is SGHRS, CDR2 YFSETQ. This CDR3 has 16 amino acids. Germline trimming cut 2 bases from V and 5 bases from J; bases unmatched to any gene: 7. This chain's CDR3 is CASSLQGWGNNSPLHF. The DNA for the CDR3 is TGCGCCAGCAGCTTACAGGGGTGGGGGAATAATTCACCCCTCCACTTT.

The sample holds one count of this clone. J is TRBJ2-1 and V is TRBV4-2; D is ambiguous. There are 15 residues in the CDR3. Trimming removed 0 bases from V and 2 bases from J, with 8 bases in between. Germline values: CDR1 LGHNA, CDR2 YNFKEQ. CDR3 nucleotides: TGTGCCAGCAGCCAAGAGACTGTTACCTACAATGAGCAGTTCTTC. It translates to CASSQETVTYNEQFF.

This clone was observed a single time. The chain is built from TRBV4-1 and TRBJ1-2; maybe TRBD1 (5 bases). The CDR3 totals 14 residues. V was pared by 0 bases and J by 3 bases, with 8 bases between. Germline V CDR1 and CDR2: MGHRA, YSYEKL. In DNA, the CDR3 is TGCGCCAGCAGCCAAGAGTCGGGGGACTATGGCTACACCTTC. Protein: CASSQESGDYGYTF.

The CDR3 reads CASSINLGQGETQYF. Written as DNA, the CDR3 is TGTGCCAGTAGTATAAATTTGGGACAAGGGGAGACCCAGTACTTC. The rearrangement links TRBV19 to TRBJ2-5, with D tentatively TRBD1 (6 bases). This CDR3 contains 15 residues. V was clipped by 2 bases and J by 5 bases, with 15 bases between them. Germline values: CDR1 LNHDA, CDR2 SQIVND (reference sequence).

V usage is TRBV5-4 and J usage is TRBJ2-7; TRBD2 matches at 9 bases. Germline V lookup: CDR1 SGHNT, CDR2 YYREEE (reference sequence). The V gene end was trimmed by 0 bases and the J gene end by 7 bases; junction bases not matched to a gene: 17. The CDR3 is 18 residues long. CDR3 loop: CASSLDPMVGGRAQEQYF. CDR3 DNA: TGTGCCAGCAGCTTGGACCCTATGGTGGGCGGGAGGGCCCAGGAGCAGTACTTC. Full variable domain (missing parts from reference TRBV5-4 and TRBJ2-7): ETGVTQSPTHLIKTRGQQVTLRCSSQSGHNTVSWYQQALGQGPQFIFQYYREEENGRGNFPPRFSGLQFPNYSSELNVNALELDDSALYLCASSLDPMVGGRAQEQYFGPGTRLTVT.

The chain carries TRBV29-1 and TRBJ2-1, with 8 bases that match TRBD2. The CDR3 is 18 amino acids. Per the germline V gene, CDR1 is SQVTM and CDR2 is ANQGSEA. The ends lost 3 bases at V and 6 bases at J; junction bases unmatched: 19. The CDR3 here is CSVDPLGIAGRPSNEQFF. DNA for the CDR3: TGCAGCGTTGATCCCCTCGGGATAGCGGGGCGCCCCTCCAATGAGCAGTTCTTC.

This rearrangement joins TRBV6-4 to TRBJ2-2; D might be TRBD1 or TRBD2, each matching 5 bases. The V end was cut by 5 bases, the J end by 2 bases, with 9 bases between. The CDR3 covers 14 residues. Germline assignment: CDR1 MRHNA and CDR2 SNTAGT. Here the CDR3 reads CASSRGPNTGELFF. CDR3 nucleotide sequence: TGTGCCAGCAGTAGGGGACCCAACACCGGGGAGCTGTTTTTT.

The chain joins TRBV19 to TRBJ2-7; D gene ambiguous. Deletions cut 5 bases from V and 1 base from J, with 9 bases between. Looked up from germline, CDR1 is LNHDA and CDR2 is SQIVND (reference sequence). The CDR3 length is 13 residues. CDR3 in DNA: TGTGCCAGTAGTCCGTACGCTTCCTACGAGCAGTACTTC. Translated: CASSPYASYEQYF.

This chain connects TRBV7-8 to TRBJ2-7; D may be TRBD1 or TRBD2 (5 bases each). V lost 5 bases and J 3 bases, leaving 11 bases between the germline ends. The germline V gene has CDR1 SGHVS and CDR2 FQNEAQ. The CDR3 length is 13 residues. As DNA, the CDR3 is TGTGCCAGCAGCATGGGACCGAACTACGAGCAGTACTTC. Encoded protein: CASSMGPNYEQYF.

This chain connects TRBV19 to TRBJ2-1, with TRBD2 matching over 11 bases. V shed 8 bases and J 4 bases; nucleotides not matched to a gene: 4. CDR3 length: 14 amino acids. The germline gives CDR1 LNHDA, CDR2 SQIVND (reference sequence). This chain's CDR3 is CASSTSGVYNEQFF. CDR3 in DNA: TGTGCCAGTTCGACTAGCGGGGTTTACAATGAGCAGTTCTTC.

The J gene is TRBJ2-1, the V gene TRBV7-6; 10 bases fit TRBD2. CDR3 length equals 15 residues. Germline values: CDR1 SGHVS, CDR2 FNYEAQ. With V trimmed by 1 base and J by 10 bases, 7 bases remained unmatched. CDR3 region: CASSLEAGGPREQFF. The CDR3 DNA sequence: TGTGCCAGCAGCTTAGAAGCGGGAGGGCCTCGGGAGCAGTTCTTC.

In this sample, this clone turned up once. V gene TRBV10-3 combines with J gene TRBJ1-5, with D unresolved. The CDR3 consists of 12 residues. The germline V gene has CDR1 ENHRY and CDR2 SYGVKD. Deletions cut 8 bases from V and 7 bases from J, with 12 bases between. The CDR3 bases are TGTGCCATCGCTGACCCAGGACAGCCCCAGCATTTT. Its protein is CAIADPGQPQHF.

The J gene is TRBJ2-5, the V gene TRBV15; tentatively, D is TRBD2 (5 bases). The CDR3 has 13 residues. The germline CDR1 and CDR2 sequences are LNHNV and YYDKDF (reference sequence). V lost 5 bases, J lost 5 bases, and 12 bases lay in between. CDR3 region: CATSPRWEETQYF. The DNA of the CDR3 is TGTGCCACCAGCCCCCGGTGGGAGGAGACCCAGTACTTC.

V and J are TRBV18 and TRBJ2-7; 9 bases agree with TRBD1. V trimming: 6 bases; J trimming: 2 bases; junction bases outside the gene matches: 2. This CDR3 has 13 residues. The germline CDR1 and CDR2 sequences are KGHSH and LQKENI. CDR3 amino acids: CASSRDRAYEQYF. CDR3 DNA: TGTGCCAGCTCTAGGGACAGGGCCTACGAGCAGTACTTC.

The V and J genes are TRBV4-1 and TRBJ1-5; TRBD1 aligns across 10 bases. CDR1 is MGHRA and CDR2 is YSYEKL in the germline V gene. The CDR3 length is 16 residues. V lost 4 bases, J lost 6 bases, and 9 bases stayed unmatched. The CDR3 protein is CASSPYGTGVGQPQHF. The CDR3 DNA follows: TGCGCCAGCAGCCCCTATGGGACAGGGGTCGGTCAGCCCCAGCATTTT.

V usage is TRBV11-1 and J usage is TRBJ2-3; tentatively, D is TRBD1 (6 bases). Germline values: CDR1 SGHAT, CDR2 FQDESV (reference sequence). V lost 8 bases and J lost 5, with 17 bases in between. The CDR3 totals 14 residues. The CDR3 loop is CASSNRGIGDTQYF. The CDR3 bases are TGTGCCAGCTCGAATAGGGGGATCGGAGATACGCAGTATTTT.

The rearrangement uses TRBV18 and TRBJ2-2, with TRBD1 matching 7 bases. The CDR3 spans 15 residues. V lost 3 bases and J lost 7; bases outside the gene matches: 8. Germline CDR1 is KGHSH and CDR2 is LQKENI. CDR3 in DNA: TGTGCCAGCTCACCGGGACAGAACCGAATCGGGGAGCTGTTTTTT. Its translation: CASSPGQNRIGELFF.

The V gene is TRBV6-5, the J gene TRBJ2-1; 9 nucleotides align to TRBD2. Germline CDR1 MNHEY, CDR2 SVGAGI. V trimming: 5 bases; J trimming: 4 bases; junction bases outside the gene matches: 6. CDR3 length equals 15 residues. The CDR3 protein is CASSTGAGGYNEQFF. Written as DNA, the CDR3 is TGTGCCAGCAGTACCGGGGCGGGAGGGTACAATGAGCAGTTCTTC.

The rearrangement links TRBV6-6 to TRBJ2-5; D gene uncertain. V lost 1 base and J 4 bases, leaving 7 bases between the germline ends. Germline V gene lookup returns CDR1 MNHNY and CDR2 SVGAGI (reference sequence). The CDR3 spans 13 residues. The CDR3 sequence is CASSYLAGETQYF. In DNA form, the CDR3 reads TGTGCCAGCAGTTACTTGGCAGGAGAGACCCAGTACTTC.

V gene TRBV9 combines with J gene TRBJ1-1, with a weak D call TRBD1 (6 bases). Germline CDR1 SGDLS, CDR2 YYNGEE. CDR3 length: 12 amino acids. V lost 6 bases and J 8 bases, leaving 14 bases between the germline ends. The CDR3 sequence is CASNEGTGEAFF. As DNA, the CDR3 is TGTGCCAGCAACGAGGGAACAGGGGAAGCTTTCTTT.

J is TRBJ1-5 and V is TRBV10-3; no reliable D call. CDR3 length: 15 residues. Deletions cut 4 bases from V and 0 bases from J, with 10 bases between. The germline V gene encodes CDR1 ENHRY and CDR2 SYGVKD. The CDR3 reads CAISAGGNSNQPQHF. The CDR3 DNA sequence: TGTGCCATCAGTGCGGGCGGGAATAGCAATCAGCCCCAGCATTTT.

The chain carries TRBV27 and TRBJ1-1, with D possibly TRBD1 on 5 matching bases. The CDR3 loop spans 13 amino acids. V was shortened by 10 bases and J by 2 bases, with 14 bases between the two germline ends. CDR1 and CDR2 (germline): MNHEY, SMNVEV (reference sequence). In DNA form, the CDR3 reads TGTGCCACCCGGCGGGGGTTCAACACTGAAGCTTTCTTT. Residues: CATRRGFNTEAFF.

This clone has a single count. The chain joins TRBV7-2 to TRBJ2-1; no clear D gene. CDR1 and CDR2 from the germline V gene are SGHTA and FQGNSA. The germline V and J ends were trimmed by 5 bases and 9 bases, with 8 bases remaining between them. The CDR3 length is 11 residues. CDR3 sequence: CASSTDVEQFF. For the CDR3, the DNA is TGTGCCAGCAGCACGGACGTTGAGCAGTTCTTC.

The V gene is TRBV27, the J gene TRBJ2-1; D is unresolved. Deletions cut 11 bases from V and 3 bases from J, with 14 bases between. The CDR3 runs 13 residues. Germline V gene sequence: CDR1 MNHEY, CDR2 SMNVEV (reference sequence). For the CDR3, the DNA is TGTGCCGGCCGAGTATTCTTCTACAATGAGCAGTTCTTC. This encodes CAGRVFFYNEQFF.